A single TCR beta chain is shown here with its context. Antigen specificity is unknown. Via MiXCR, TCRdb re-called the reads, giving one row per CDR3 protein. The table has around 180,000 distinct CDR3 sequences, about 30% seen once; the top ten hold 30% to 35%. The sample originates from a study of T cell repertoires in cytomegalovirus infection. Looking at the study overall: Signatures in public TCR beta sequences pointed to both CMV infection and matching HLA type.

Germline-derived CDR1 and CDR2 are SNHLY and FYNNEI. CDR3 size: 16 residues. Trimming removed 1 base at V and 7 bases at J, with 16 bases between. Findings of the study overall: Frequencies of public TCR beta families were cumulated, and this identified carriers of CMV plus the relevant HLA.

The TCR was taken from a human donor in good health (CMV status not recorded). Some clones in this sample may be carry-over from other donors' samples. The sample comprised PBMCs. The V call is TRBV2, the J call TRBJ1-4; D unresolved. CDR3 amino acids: CASSEEAGPRGEKLFF. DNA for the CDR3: TGTGCCAGCAGTGAAGAGGCAGGCCCGAGAGGTGAAAAACTGTTTTTT.